This TCR beta chain derives from a study of T cell responses to AZD1222 COVID-19 vaccine. This CDR3 region has 12 residues. V lost 5 bases and J lost 3, with 8 bases in between. On this clone itself: The identical CDR3 is also encoded by other nucleotide sequences in the sample.

Profiled with immunoSEQ multiplex PCR; TCRdb holds only in-frame clones, not every one. The sample includes over 85,000 clones, about 95% of them seen just once. V usage is TRBV12-3 or TRBV12-4 and J usage is TRBJ2-7; D remains ambiguous. This TCR was sampled from an adult who received the AZD1222 COVID-19 vaccine. Sequencing used peripheral blood, obtained 28 days after the second AZD1222 dose. CDR3 loop: CASSPNHYEQYF. DNA for the CDR3: TGTGCCAGCAGTCCCAACCACTACGAGCAGTACTTC.